This entry concerns a single T cell receptor (beta chain). No antigen is known for it. Only in-frame clones appear in the TCRdb table, and some are missing; sequencing was by immunoSEQ multiplex PCR. Of some 140,000 clones in the sample, roughly 90% were seen once. This record comes from a study of T cells in localized non-small cell lung cancer. Regarding the study as a whole: The greatest T cell clonality was found in uninvolved adjacent lung (higher than in tumor).

This specimen was peripheral blood, taken before any cancer treatment. The TCR comes from a female donor at least 60 years old with stage I lung adenocarcinoma.

The CDR3 nucleotides read TGCGCCAGCAGCGTTTCCGGGACTATAGCACAGGACACTGAAGCTTTCTTT. It codes for CASSVSGTIAQDTEAFF. The V and J genes are TRBV4-1 and TRBJ1-1, with D maybe TRBD1 (5 bases). The CDR3 consists of 17 residues. The germline gives CDR1 MGHRA, CDR2 YSYEKL. Trimming shortened V by 5 bases and J by 3 bases, and 22 bases separated the two germline ends.